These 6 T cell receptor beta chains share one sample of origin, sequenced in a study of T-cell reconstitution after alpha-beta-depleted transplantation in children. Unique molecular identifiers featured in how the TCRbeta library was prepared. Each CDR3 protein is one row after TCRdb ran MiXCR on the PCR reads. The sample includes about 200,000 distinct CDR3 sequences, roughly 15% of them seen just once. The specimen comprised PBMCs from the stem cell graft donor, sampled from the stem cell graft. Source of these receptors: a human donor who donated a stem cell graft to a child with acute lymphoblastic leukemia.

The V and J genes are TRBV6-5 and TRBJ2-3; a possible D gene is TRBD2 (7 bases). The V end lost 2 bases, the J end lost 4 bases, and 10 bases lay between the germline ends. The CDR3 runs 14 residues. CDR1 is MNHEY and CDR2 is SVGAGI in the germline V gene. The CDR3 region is CASSYGGAPDTQYF. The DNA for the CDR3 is TGTGCCAGCAGTTACGGGGGGGCCCCAGATACGCAGTATTTT.

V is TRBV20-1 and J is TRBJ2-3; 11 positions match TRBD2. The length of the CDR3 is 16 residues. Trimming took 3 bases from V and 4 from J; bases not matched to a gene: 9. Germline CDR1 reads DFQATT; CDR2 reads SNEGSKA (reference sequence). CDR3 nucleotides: TGCAGTGCTAGGATCACTAGCGGGAGAGGGGCAGATACGCAGTATTTT. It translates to CSARITSGRGADTQYF.

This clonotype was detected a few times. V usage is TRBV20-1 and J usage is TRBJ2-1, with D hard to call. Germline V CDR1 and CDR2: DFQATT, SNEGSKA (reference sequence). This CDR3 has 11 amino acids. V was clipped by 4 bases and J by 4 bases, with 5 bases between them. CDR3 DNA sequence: TGCAGTGCTACAGGTTACAATGAGCAGTTCTTC. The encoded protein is CSATGYNEQFF.

This CDR3 is CASSYETQMMNTEAFF. In DNA form, the CDR3 reads TGTGCCAGCAGTTACGAAACACAAATGATGAACACTGAAGCTTTCTTT. This chain uses TRBV6-5 with TRBJ1-1; D gene unclear. Trimming shortened V by 2 bases and J by 0 bases, and 13 bases separated the two germline ends. Germline CDR1 and CDR2: MNHEY and SVGAGI. This CDR3 is 16 amino acids long.

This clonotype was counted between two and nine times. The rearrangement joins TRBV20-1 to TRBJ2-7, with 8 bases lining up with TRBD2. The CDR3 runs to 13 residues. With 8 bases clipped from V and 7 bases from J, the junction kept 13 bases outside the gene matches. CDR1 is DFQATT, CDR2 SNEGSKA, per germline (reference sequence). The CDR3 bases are TGCAGTCCCCAGGGGACTAGTCGTCCGGAGCAGTACTTC. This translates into CSPQGTSRPEQYF.

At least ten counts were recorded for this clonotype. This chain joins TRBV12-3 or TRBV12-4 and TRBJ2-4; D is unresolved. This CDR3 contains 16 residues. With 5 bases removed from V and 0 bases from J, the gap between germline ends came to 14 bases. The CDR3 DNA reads TGTGCCAGCAGTCCTCAGAGAACCCGAGCCAAAAACATTCAGTACTTC. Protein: CASSPQRTRAKNIQYF.